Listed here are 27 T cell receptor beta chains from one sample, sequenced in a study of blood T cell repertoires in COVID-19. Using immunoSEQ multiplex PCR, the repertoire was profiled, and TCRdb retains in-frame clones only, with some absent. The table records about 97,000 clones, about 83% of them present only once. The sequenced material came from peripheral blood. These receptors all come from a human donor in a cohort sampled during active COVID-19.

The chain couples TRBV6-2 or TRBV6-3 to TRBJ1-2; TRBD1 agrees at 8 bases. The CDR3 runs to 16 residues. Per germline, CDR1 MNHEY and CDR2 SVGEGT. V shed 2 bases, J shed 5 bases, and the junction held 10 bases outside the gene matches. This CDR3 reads CASSYRSGGAGYGYTF. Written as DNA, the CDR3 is TGTGCCAGCAGTTACCGATCAGGGGGCGCAGGGTATGGCTACACCTTC.

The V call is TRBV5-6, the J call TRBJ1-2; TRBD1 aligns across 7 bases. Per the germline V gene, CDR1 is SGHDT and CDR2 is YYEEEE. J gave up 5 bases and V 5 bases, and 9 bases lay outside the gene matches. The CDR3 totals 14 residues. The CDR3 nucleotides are TGTGCCAGCAGTCCTACAGGGGTTCCTTATGGCTACACCTTC. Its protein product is CASSPTGVPYGYTF.

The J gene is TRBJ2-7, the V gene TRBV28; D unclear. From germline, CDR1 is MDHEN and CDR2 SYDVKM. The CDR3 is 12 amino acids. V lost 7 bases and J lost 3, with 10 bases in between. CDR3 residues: CASTTDNYEQYF. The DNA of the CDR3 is TGTGCCAGCACCACAGACAACTACGAGCAGTACTTC. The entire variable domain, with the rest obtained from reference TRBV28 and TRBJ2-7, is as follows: DVKVTQSSRYLVKRTGEKVFLECVQDMDHENMFWYRQDPGLGLRLIYFSYDVKMKEKGDIPEGYSVSREKKERFSLILESASTNQTSMYLCASTTDNYEQYFGPGTRLTVT.

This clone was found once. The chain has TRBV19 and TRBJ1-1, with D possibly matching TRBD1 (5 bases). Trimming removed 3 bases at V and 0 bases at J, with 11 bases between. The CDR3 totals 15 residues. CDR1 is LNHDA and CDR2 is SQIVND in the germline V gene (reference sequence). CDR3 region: CASSMAGMLNTEAFF. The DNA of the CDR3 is TGTGCCAGTAGTATGGCAGGGATGTTGAACACTGAAGCTTTCTTT.

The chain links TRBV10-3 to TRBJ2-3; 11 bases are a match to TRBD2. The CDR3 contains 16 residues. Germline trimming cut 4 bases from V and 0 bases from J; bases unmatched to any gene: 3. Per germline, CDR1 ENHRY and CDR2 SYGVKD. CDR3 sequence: CAISATSGDSTDTQYF. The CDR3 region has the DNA TGTGCCATCAGTGCGACTAGCGGGGATAGCACAGATACGCAGTATTTT.

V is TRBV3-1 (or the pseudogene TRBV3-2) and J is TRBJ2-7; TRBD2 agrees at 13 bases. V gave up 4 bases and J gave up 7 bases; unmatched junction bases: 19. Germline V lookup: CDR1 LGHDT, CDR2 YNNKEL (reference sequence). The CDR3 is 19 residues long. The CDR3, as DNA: TGTGCCAGCAGCCCCCCGGGGGGCTTGGGGACTAGCGGGACTGGAGAGCAGTACTTC. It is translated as CASSPPGGLGTSGTGEQYF.

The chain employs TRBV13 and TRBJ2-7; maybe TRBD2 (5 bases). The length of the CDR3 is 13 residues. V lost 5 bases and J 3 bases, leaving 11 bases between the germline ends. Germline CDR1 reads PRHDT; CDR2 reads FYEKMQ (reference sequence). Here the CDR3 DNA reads TGTGCCAGCAGCCCTGGACTTAACTACGAGCAGTACTTC. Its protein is CASSPGLNYEQYF.

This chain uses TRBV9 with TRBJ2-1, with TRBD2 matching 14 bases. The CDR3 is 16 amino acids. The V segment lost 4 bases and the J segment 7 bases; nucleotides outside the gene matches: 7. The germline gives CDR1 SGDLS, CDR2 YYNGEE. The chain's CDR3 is CASSITGTSGSNEQFF. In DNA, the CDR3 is TGTGCCAGCAGCATTACCGGGACTAGCGGGAGTAATGAGCAGTTCTTC.

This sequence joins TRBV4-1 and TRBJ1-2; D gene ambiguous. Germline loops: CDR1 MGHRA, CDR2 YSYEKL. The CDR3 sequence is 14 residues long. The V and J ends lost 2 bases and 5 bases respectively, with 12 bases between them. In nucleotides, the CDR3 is TGCGCCAGCAGCCAAAGCCCGTTGGAGTATGGCTACACCTTC. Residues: CASSQSPLEYGYTF.

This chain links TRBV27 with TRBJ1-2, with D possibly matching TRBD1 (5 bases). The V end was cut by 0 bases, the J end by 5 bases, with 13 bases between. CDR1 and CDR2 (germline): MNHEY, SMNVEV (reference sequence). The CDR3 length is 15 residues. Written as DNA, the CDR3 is TGTGCCAGCAGTTTATCAGGCCAGGGTCTTTATGGCTACACCTTC. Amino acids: CASSLSGQGLYGYTF.

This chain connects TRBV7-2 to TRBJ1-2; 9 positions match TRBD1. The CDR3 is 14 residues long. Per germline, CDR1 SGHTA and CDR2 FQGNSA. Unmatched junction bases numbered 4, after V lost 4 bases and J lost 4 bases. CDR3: CASSSDRGPYGYTF. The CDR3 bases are TGTGCCAGCAGCTCGGACAGGGGTCCCTATGGCTACACCTTC.

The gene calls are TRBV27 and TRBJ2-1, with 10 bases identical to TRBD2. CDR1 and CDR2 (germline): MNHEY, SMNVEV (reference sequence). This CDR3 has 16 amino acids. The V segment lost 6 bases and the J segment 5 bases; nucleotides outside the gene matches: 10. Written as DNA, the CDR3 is TGTGCCAGCAGCCCCGTAGCGGGAGGCACCAACAATGAGCAGTTCTTC. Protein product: CASSPVAGGTNNEQFF.

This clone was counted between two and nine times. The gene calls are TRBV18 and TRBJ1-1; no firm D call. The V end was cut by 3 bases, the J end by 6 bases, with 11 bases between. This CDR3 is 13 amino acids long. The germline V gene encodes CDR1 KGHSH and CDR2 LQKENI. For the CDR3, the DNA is TGTGCCAGCTCACCCCGGTCTCGGGCTGAAGCTTTCTTT. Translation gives CASSPRSRAEAFF.

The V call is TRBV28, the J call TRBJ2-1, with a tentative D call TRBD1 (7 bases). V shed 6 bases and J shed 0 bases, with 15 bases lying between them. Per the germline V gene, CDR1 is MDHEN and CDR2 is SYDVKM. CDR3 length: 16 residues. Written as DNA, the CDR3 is TGTGCCAGCAGGAGAGGGGGCGGGGTCTCCTACAATGAGCAGTTCTTC. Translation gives CASRRGGGVSYNEQFF. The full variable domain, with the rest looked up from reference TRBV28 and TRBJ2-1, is DVKVTQSSRYLVKRTGEKVFLECVQDMDHENMFWYRQDPGLGLRLIYFSYDVKMKEKGDIPEGYSVSREKKERFSLILESASTNQTSMYLCASRRGGGVSYNEQFFGPGTRLTVL.

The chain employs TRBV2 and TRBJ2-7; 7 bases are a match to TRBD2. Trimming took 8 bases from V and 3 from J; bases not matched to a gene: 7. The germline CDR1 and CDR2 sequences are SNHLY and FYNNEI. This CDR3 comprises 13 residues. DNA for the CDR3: TGTGCCAGCCTTGGACTAGTCAACTACGAGCAGTACTTC. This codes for CASLGLVNYEQYF.

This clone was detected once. The CDR3 sequence: CASSPPQGANEKLFF. For the CDR3, the DNA is TGTGCCAGCTCACCGCCTCAAGGGGCTAATGAAAAACTGTTTTTT. The chain couples TRBV18 to TRBJ1-4, with D possibly matching TRBD1 (5 bases). Germline assignment: CDR1 KGHSH and CDR2 LQKENI. CDR3 length equals 15 residues. V was clipped by 3 bases and J by 3 bases, with 11 bases between them. Based on the CDR3 plus reference TRBV18 and TRBJ1-4, the full variable domain is NAGVMQNPRHLVRRRGQEARLRCSPMKGHSHVYWYRQLPEEGLKFMVYLQKENIIDESGMPKERFSAEFPKEGPSILRIQQVVRGDSAAYFCASSPPQGANEKLFFGSGTQLSVL.

This chain's CDR3 is CASSYRQGAREAFF. DNA of the CDR3: TGTGCCAGCAGTTACAGGCAGGGGGCTCGGGAAGCTTTCTTT. This chain uses TRBV6-5 with TRBJ1-1, with 8 bases lining up with TRBD1. CDR3 length equals 14 residues. The V and J ends lost 2 bases and 8 bases, in that order; junction bases with no gene match: 7. Germline V gives CDR1 MNHEY, CDR2 SVGAGI.

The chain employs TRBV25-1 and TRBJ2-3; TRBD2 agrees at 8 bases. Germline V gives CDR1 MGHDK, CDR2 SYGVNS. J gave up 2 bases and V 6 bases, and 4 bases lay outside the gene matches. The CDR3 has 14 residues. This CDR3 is CASRSGLVTDTQYF. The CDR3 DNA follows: TGTGCCAGCAGATCGGGACTAGTCACAGATACGCAGTATTTT.

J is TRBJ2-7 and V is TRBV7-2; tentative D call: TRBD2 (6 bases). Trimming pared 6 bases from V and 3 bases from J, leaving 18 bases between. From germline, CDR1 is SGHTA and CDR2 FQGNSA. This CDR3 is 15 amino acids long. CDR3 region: CASSPIPGLIYEQYF. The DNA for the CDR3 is TGTGCCAGCAGTCCCATTCCAGGACTAATCTACGAGCAGTACTTC. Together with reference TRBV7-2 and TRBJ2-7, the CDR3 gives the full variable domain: GAGVSQSPSNKVTEKGKDVELRCDPISGHTALYWYRQSLGQGLEFLIYFQGNSAPDKSGLPSDRFSAERTGGSVSTLTIQRTQQEDSAVYLCASSPIPGLIYEQYFGPGTRLTVT.

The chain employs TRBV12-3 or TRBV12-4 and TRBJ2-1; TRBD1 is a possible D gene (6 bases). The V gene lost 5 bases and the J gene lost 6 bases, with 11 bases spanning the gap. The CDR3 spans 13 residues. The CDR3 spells CASSPMTGNEQFF. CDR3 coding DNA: TGTGCCAGCAGTCCGATGACAGGCAATGAGCAGTTCTTC.

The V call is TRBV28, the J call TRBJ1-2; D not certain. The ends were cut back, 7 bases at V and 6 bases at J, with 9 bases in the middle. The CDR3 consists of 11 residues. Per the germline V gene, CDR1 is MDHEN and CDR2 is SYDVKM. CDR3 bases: TGTGCCAGCATGGGGAGGGATGGCTACACCTTC. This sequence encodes CASMGRDGYTF.

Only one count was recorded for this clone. CDR3 sequence (DNA): TGTGCCTGGAGAGCATCGGCCTACGAGCAGTACTTC. Its translation is CAWRASAYEQYF. The V gene is TRBV30, the J gene TRBJ2-7; the D is unclear. Trimming removed 3 bases at V and 2 bases at J, with 8 bases between. Looked up from germline, CDR1 is GTSNPN and CDR2 is SVGIG (reference sequence). CDR3 length: 12 residues.

The CDR3 spells CASSYSYRQGAYGYTF. The CDR3 nucleotides are TGTGCCAGCAGTTACTCTTATCGGCAGGGGGCCTATGGCTACACCTTC. This chain joins TRBV6-5 and TRBJ1-2, with 8 positions matching TRBD1. The CDR3 covers 16 residues. CDR1 MNHEY and CDR2 SVGAGI come from the germline V gene. Germline trimming cut 0 bases from V and 4 bases from J; bases unmatched to any gene: 7.

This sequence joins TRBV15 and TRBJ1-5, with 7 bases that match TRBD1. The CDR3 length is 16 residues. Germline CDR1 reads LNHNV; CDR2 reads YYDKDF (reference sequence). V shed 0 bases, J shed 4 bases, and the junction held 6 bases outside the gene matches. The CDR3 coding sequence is TGTGCCACCAGCAGAGATAAGGACAGGCGAAATCAGCCCCAGCATTTT. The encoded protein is CATSRDKDRRNQPQHF.

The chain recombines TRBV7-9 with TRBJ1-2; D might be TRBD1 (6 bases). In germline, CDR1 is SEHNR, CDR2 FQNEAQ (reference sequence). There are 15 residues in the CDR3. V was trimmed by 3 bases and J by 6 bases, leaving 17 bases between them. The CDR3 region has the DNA TGTGCCAGCAGCTTGGGGGACACCGCTATACATGGCTACACCTTC. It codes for CASSLGDTAIHGYTF.

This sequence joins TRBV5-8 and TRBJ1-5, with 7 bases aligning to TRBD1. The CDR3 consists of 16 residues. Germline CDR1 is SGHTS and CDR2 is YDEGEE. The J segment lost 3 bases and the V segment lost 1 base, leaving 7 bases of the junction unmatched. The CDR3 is CASSLNRGPLNQPQHF. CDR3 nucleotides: TGTGCCAGCAGCTTGAACAGGGGCCCTCTCAATCAGCCCCAGCATTTT. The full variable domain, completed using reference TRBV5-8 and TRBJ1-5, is EAGVTQSPTHLIKTRGQQATLRCSPISGHTSVYWYQQALGLGLQFLLWYDEGEERNRGNFPPRFSGRQFPNYSSELNVNALELEDSALYLCASSLNRGPLNQPQHFGDGTRLSIL.

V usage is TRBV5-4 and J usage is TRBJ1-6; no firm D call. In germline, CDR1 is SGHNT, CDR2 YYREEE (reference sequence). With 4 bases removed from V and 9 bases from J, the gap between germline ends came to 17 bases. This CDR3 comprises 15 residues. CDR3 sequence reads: CASSEDLKGGSPLHF. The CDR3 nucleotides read TGTGCCAGCAGCGAGGACCTAAAAGGAGGTTCACCCCTCCACTTT.